This T cell receptor beta chain appears in the sequencing data of a study of T cells after yellow fever vaccination. One entry per CDR3 protein, called by TCRdb with MiXCR from the 5' RACE reads. The sample has under 400,000 distinct CDR3 sequences; around 12% are singletons. Between the trimmed V and J ends, which lost 7 bases and 0 bases, there was a span of 18 bases. Germline values: CDR1 MNHNY, CDR2 SVGAGI (reference sequence). The CDR3 runs to 17 residues. Findings of the study overall: Weaker, the secondary response had a peak occurring faster, on day 5 versus 15. Subsequent to the booster, the majority of primary-vaccination clones reappeared (roughly 95% CD4, 88% CD8).

This clonotype showed up many times. Antigen: not known. This receptor was taken from a man aged 18 to 30 who received the YFV17D yellow fever vaccine. Sample: CD4+ T cells sorted from PBMCs, taken 15 days after the yellow fever booster vaccination. J is TRBJ2-2 and V is TRBV6-6; D possibly matches TRBD1 or TRBD2 (5 bases each). As DNA, the CDR3 is TGTGCCAGCATAAAAGTTCGGGGCAGTACGAACACCGGGGAGCTGTTTTTT. This codes for CASIKVRGSTNTGELFF.